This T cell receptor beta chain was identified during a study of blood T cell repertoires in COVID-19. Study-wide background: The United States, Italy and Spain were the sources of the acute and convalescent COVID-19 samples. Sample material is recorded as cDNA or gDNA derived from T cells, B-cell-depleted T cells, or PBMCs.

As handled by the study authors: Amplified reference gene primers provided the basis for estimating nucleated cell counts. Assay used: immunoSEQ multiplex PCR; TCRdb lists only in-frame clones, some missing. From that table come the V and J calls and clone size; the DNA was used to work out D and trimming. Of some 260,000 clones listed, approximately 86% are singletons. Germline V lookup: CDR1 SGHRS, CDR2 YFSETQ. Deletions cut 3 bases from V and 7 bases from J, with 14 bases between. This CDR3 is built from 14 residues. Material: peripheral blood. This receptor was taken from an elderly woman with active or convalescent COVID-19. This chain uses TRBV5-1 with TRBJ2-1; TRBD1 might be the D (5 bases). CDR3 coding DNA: TGCGCCAGCAGCTCGAACCCCCAGGGAAATGAGCAGTTCTTC. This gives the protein CASSSNPQGNEQFF.